This is a list of T cell receptor beta chains from one sample in a study of T cell responses to AZD1222 COVID-19 vaccine. Repertoires were generated with immunoSEQ multiplex PCR, while TCRdb's copy carries only in-frame clones and drops some. The sample records tens of thousands of clones, around 89% being singletons. The input for sequencing was peripheral blood, taken 28 days after the second AZD1222 dose. All receptors derive from an adult who received the AZD1222 COVID-19 vaccine. CDR3s include the opening cysteine and the closing phenylalanine or tryptophan. D genes are given only for firm matches. Clone size is not always given. Where it is, it says once, few, many or a class for expanded clones.

d_call: TRBD1
clone_size: NA
v_call: TRBV6-5
j_call: TRBJ1-4
cdr3_nt: TGTGCCAGCACCCCCGGACAGGGGAGCTACAAAAAACTGTTTTTT
cdr3_aa: CASTPGQGSYKKLFF

d_call: TRBD1
clone_size: NA
v_call: TRBV28
j_call: TRBJ1-4
cdr3_nt: TGTGCCAGCAGTTCCGTGACAGGGAGGAATGAAAAACTGTTTTTT
cdr3_aa: CASSSVTGRNEKLFF

d_call: TRBD2
clone_size: few
v_call: TRBV19
j_call: TRBJ2-3
cdr3_nt: TGTGCCAGTAGTATAGGGACTAGTGTTGGTGCAGATACGCAGTATTTT
cdr3_aa: CASSIGTSVGADTQYF

d_call: NA
clone_size: NA
v_call: TRBV5-1
j_call: TRBJ1-1
cdr3_nt: TGCGCCAGCAGCTTGGCGGGGGGGCTTGAAGCTTTCTTT
cdr3_aa: CASSLAGGLEAFF

d_call: TRBD1
clone_size: NA
v_call: TRBV6-5
j_call: TRBJ1-2
cdr3_nt: TGTGCCAGCAGTTATCTACAGGGGGCAGGTCGCTACACCTTC
cdr3_aa: CASSYLQGAGRYTF

d_call: NA
clone_size: NA
v_call: TRBV11-2
j_call: TRBJ2-3
cdr3_nt: TGTGCCAGCAGCTTAGCCCAAAGGTTGATTAGCACAGATACGCAGTATTTT
cdr3_aa: CASSLAQRLISTDTQYF

d_call: NA
clone_size: NA
v_call: TRBV7-8
j_call: TRBJ1-3
cdr3_nt: TGTGCCAGCAGCGCAGCCCAGGGGATCCGTGGAAACACCATATATTTT
cdr3_aa: CASSAAQGIRGNTIYF

d_call: NA
clone_size: NA
v_call: TRBV11-2
j_call: TRBJ2-3
cdr3_nt: TGTGCCAGCAGCTTGGGGTTCGCAGATACGCAGTATTTT
cdr3_aa: CASSLGFADTQYF

d_call: NA
clone_size: NA
v_call: TRBV4-1
j_call: TRBJ2-7
cdr3_nt: TGCGCCAGCAGCCAGGAAAGGGGGGGAACAGCCTACGAGCAGTACTTC
cdr3_aa: CASSQERGGTAYEQYF

d_call: NA
clone_size: NA
v_call: TRBV5-1
j_call: TRBJ2-1
cdr3_nt: TGCGCCAGCAGCTTGGACCTGGGGAATGAGCAGTTCTTC
cdr3_aa: CASSLDLGNEQFF

d_call: TRBD2
clone_size: NA
v_call: TRBV28
j_call: TRBJ2-1
cdr3_nt: TGTGCCAGCAGTTTAAGGGGCGGGAGAATCGGGGATGAGCAGTTCTTC
cdr3_aa: CASSLRGGRIGDEQFF

d_call: TRBD1
clone_size: NA
v_call: TRBV3-1/TRBV3-2
j_call: TRBJ1-1
cdr3_nt: TGTGCCAGCAGCCAAGGGGACAGGGGGGCTGAAGCTTTCTTT
cdr3_aa: CASSQGDRGAEAFF

d_call: TRBD2
clone_size: NA
v_call: TRBV7-3
j_call: TRBJ2-5
cdr3_nt: TGTGCCAGCAGCCTTCGGACTAGCGGGGGTGAGACCCAGTACTTC
cdr3_aa: CASSLRTSGGETQYF

d_call: NA
clone_size: once
v_call: TRBV5-1
j_call: TRBJ2-1
cdr3_nt: TGCGCCAGCAGCTTGGACAGGGAGAGGGACAATGAGCAGTTCTTC
cdr3_aa: CASSLDRERDNEQFF

d_call: TRBD1
clone_size: NA
v_call: TRBV18
j_call: TRBJ1-1
cdr3_nt: TGTGCCAGCTCACAACAGACAGGGGGCACTGAAGCTTTCTTT
cdr3_aa: CASSQQTGGTEAFF

d_call: NA
clone_size: NA
v_call: TRBV29-1
j_call: TRBJ1-4
cdr3_nt: TGCAGCGTTGAGGACAGCGAAAAACTGTTTTTT
cdr3_aa: CSVEDSEKLFF

d_call: NA
clone_size: NA
v_call: TRBV27
j_call: TRBJ2-5
cdr3_nt: TGTGCCAGCAGTTTCGACAGGCAAGAGACCCAGTACTTC
cdr3_aa: CASSFDRQETQYF

d_call: TRBD2
clone_size: NA
v_call: TRBV5-1
j_call: TRBJ2-7
cdr3_nt: TGCGCCAGCAGCCCCGGTTTAGCGGGAGTGTACGAGCAGTACTTC
cdr3_aa: CASSPGLAGVYEQYF

d_call: NA
clone_size: NA
v_call: TRBV4-2
j_call: TRBJ2-2
cdr3_nt: TGTGCCAGCAGCATGGTGGGAGGGGGTCTCACCGGGGAGCTGTTTTTT
cdr3_aa: CASSMVGGGLTGELFF

d_call: TRBD1
clone_size: NA
v_call: TRBV2
j_call: TRBJ2-7
cdr3_nt: TGTGCCAGCCGACGGGACAGGGTCTACGAGCAGTACTTC
cdr3_aa: CASRRDRVYEQYF

d_call: NA
clone_size: NA
v_call: TRBV20-1
j_call: TRBJ2-7
cdr3_nt: TGCAGCGCCGGGCCCACATACGAGCAGTACTTC
cdr3_aa: CSAGPTYEQYF

d_call: NA
clone_size: NA
v_call: TRBV7-9
j_call: TRBJ2-5
cdr3_nt: TGTGCCAGCAGCAAAGGGGCGGCTGAGACCCAGTACTTC
cdr3_aa: CASSKGAAETQYF

d_call: NA
clone_size: NA
v_call: TRBV7-9
j_call: TRBJ1-1
cdr3_nt: TGTGCCAGCAGATCACAGGGAATGAACACTGAAGCTTTCTTT
cdr3_aa: CASRSQGMNTEAFF

d_call: TRBD2
clone_size: NA
v_call: TRBV6-2/TRBV6-3
j_call: TRBJ2-5
cdr3_nt: TGTGCCAGCAGCAAACTAGCGGGGGCGAAAGAGACCCAGTACTTC
cdr3_aa: CASSKLAGAKETQYF

d_call: TRBD2
clone_size: NA
v_call: TRBV30
j_call: TRBJ2-2
cdr3_nt: TGTGCCTGGACTAGCGGGTATACCGGGGAGCTGTTTTTT
cdr3_aa: CAWTSGYTGELFF

d_call: NA
clone_size: once
v_call: TRBV7-2
j_call: TRBJ1-4
cdr3_nt: TGTGCCAGCAGCTCAGAAGACGGGAGGGGCAAACTGTTTTTT
cdr3_aa: CASSSEDGRGKLFF

d_call: TRBD1
clone_size: NA
v_call: TRBV6-1
j_call: TRBJ1-1
cdr3_nt: TGTGCCAGCAGTGACGGGACAGCCGCTAACACTGAAGCTTTCTTT
cdr3_aa: CASSDGTAANTEAFF

d_call: TRBD2
clone_size: NA
v_call: TRBV13
j_call: TRBJ2-7
cdr3_nt: TGTGCCAGCAGCTTTGGACTAGCGGGAGCCTACGAGCAGTACTTC
cdr3_aa: CASSFGLAGAYEQYF

d_call: NA
clone_size: NA
v_call: TRBV7-2
j_call: TRBJ2-1
cdr3_nt: TGTGCCAGCAGCTTAGGAGGGGCAGTAGCGATCAATGAGCAGTTCTTC
cdr3_aa: CASSLGGAVAINEQFF

d_call: NA
clone_size: NA
v_call: TRBV5-1
j_call: TRBJ2-1
cdr3_nt: TGCGCCAGCAGCTCGGTACCCGGGACGGCTGCCTACAATGAGCAGTTCTTC
cdr3_aa: CASSSVPGTAAYNEQFF

d_call: NA
clone_size: NA
v_call: TRBV19
j_call: TRBJ1-6
cdr3_nt: TGTGCCAGTAGTATCAGCCCGAGCTCCTATAATTCACCCCTCCACTTT
cdr3_aa: CASSISPSSYNSPLHF

d_call: NA
clone_size: NA
v_call: TRBV27
j_call: TRBJ1-2
cdr3_nt: TGTGCCAGCAGTTCCGCGGGCGCGGGATATGGCTACACCTTC
cdr3_aa: CASSSAGAGYGYTF

d_call: NA
clone_size: NA
v_call: TRBV2
j_call: TRBJ2-5
cdr3_nt: TGTGCCAGCAGTGAAGGTGGTTGGAACCAAGAGACCCAGTACTTC
cdr3_aa: CASSEGGWNQETQYF

d_call: NA
clone_size: NA
v_call: TRBV19
j_call: TRBJ1-5
cdr3_nt: TGTGCCAGTAGTAACCCTTGGGCAGGGGCTAGCAATCAGCCCCAGCATTTT
cdr3_aa: CASSNPWAGASNQPQHF

d_call: TRBD1
clone_size: NA
v_call: TRBV7-9
j_call: TRBJ1-2
cdr3_nt: TGTGCCAGCAGCTCCCGGGACAGCTATGGCTACACCTTC
cdr3_aa: CASSSRDSYGYTF

d_call: TRBD1
clone_size: NA
v_call: TRBV3-1/TRBV3-2
j_call: TRBJ1-4
cdr3_nt: TGTGCCAGCAGCCAAGGAGGGGGCAGCCGATCCGCAACTAATGAAAAACTGTTTTTT
cdr3_aa: CASSQGGGSRSATNEKLFF

d_call: TRBD2
clone_size: NA
v_call: TRBV19
j_call: TRBJ2-2
cdr3_nt: TGTGCCAGTACCCATCTTTCGGGGGGAGGGCCGACGGGGTCTAGCACCGGGGAGCTGTTTTTT
cdr3_aa: CASTHLSGGGPTGSSTGELFF

d_call: NA
clone_size: NA
v_call: TRBV5-1
j_call: TRBJ1-1
cdr3_nt: TGCGCCAGCAGCAATCAAATGAACACTGAAGCTTTCTTT
cdr3_aa: CASSNQMNTEAFF

d_call: TRBD2
clone_size: NA
v_call: TRBV11-1
j_call: TRBJ2-1
cdr3_nt: TGTGCCAGCAGCTTAGCTAGCGGGGGGGCGTTCAGAAATGAGCAGTTCTTC
cdr3_aa: CASSLASGGAFRNEQFF

d_call: TRBD2
clone_size: NA
v_call: TRBV6-4
j_call: TRBJ2-3
cdr3_nt: TGTGCCAGCAGTCGAAGTAGCGGGTCAACAGATACGCAGTATTTT
cdr3_aa: CASSRSSGSTDTQYF

d_call: NA
clone_size: NA
v_call: TRBV6-5
j_call: TRBJ2-6
cdr3_nt: TGTGCCAGCAGTCTAGGGGTCTCTGGGGCCAACGTCCTGACTTTC
cdr3_aa: CASSLGVSGANVLTF

d_call: TRBD1
clone_size: NA
v_call: TRBV5-4
j_call: TRBJ2-5
cdr3_nt: TGTGCCAGCAGCTTAGAATTCGGACAGGGAAGAAGAGAGACCCAGTACTTC
cdr3_aa: CASSLEFGQGRRETQYF

d_call: TRBD1
clone_size: NA
v_call: TRBV2
j_call: TRBJ1-1
cdr3_nt: TGTGCCAGCATCGCGGGACAGCCTGGAAACACTGAAGCTTTCTTT
cdr3_aa: CASIAGQPGNTEAFF

d_call: TRBD2
clone_size: NA
v_call: TRBV28
j_call: TRBJ2-1
cdr3_nt: TGTGCCAGCAGTTTAGGACTAGCGGAACACTACAATGAGCAGTTCTTC
cdr3_aa: CASSLGLAEHYNEQFF

d_call: NA
clone_size: NA
v_call: TRBV19
j_call: TRBJ1-5
cdr3_nt: TGTGCCAGTACTGTAGGGGCGAGGAATCAGCCCCAGCATTTT
cdr3_aa: CASTVGARNQPQHF

d_call: TRBD2
clone_size: NA
v_call: TRBV6-4
j_call: TRBJ2-3
cdr3_nt: TGTGCCAGCAGTGGGACTAGCGGGGGCACAGATACGCAGTATTTT
cdr3_aa: CASSGTSGGTDTQYF

d_call: TRBD1
clone_size: NA
v_call: TRBV7-2
j_call: TRBJ1-2
cdr3_nt: TGTGCCAGCAGCCCATCCGGGACAGGGCCTTATGGCTACACCTTC
cdr3_aa: CASSPSGTGPYGYTF

d_call: NA
clone_size: NA
v_call: TRBV11-3
j_call: TRBJ2-7
cdr3_nt: TGTGCCAGCAGCTTAGAGGGACATAATTACGAGCAGTACTTC
cdr3_aa: CASSLEGHNYEQYF

d_call: NA
clone_size: NA
v_call: TRBV5-1
j_call: TRBJ1-5
cdr3_nt: TGCGCCAGCAGCCCGGGGGCGCGCAATCAGCCCCAGCATTTT
cdr3_aa: CASSPGARNQPQHF

d_call: NA
clone_size: NA
v_call: TRBV9
j_call: TRBJ2-2
cdr3_nt: TGTGCCAGCAGCCCAGGACCCGCCAGGGTCGGGAACACCGGGGAGCTGTTTTTT
cdr3_aa: CASSPGPARVGNTGELFF

d_call: TRBD1
clone_size: NA
v_call: TRBV7-9
j_call: TRBJ1-5
cdr3_nt: TGTGCCAGCAGCGGGGACAGGGGGCCGTTGGGCAATCAGCCCCAGCATTTT
cdr3_aa: CASSGDRGPLGNQPQHF

d_call: NA
clone_size: NA
v_call: TRBV6-5
j_call: TRBJ1-5
cdr3_nt: TGTGCCAGCAGCAGAACAGCGATCAATCAGCCCCAGCATTTT
cdr3_aa: CASSRTAINQPQHF

d_call: NA
clone_size: NA
v_call: TRBV6-5
j_call: TRBJ2-3
cdr3_nt: TGTGCCAGCAGTTACAAGGGGGGCCGAGGAGATACGCAGTATTTT
cdr3_aa: CASSYKGGRGDTQYF

d_call: NA
clone_size: NA
v_call: TRBV12-3/TRBV12-4
j_call: TRBJ2-7
cdr3_nt: TGTGCCAGCAGATCATACTACGAGCAGTACTTC
cdr3_aa: CASRSYYEQYF